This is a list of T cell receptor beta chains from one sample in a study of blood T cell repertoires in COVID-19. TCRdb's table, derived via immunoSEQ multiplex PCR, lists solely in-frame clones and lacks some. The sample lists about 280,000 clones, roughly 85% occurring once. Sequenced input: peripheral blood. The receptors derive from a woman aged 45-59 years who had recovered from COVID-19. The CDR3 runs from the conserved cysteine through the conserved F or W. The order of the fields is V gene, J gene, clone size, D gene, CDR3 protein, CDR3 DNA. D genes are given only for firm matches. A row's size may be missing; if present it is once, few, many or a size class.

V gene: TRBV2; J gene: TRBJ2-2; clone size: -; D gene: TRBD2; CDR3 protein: CASNGLAGVSGELFF; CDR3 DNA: TGTGCCAGCAACGGACTAGCGGGAGTTTCCGGGGAGCTGTTTTTT
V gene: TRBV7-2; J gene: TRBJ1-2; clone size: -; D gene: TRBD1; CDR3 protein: CASSLVTGVGYTF; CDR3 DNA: TGTGCCAGCAGCTTAGTCACAGGGGTAGGCTACACCTTC
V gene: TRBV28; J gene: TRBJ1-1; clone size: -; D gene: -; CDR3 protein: CASSLEGIVTEAFF; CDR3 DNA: TGTGCCAGCAGTTTAGAGGGAATAGTCACTGAAGCTTTCTTT
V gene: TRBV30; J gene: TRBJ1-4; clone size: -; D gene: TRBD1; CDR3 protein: CAWSFVGQDNEKLFF; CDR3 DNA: TGTGCCTGGAGTTTCGTCGGACAGGATAATGAAAAACTGTTTTTT
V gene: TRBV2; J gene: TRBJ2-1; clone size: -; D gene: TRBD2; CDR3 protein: CASSAWTSSNEQFF; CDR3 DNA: TGTGCCAGCAGTGCGTGGACTAGTAGCAATGAGCAGTTCTTC
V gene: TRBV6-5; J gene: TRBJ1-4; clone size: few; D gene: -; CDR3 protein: CASRLLSREDEKLFF; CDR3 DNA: TGTGCCAGCAGACTCCTTTCTCGGGAGGATGAAAAACTGTTTTTT
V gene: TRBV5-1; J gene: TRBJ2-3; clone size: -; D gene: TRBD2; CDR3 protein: CASSFSGTSGGVTQYF; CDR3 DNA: TGCGCCAGCAGCTTTTCCGGGACTAGCGGGGGAGTTACGCAGTATTTT
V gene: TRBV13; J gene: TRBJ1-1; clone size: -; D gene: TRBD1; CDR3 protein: CASGRGQLNTEAFF; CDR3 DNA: TGTGCCAGCGGCAGGGGGCAGTTGAACACTGAAGCTTTCTTT
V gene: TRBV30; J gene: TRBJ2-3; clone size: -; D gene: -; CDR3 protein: CAWNRVSSADTQYF; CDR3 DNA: TGTGCCTGGAACAGGGTCTCATCGGCAGATACGCAGTATTTT
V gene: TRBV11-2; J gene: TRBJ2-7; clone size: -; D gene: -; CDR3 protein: CASSLGGTASYEQYF; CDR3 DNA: TGTGCCAGCAGCTTAGGCGGGACGGCCTCCTACGAGCAGTACTTC
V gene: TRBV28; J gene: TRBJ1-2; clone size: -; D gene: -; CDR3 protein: CASTEANYGYTF; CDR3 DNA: TGTGCCAGCACCGAGGCCAACTATGGCTACACCTTC
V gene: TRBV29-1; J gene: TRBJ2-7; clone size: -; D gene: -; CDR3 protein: CSVETTGIREQYF; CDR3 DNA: TGCAGCGTTGAAACGACAGGAATTCGCGAGCAGTACTTC
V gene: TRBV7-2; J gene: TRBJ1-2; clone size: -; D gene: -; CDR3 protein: CASSLGSLTTNYGYTF; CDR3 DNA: TGTGCCAGCAGCTTAGGTTCCCTTACTACTAACTATGGCTACACCTTC
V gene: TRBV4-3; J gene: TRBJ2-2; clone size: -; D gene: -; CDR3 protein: CASSQEGTPNTGELFF; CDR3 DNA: TGCGCCAGCAGCCAAGAGGGGACTCCGAACACCGGGGAGCTGTTTTTT
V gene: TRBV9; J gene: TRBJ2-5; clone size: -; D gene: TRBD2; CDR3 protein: CASSPQGTSVVETQYF; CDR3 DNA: TGTGCCAGCAGCCCACAAGGGACTAGCGTTGTGGAGACCCAGTACTTC
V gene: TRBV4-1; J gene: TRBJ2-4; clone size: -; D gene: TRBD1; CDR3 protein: CASSQGQGARAKNIQYF; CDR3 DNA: TGCGCCAGCAGCCAAGGACAGGGGGCGCGGGCCAAAAACATTCAGTACTTC
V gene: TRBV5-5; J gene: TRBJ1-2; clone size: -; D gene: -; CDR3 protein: CASSLAGGGNYGYTF; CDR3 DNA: TGTGCCAGCAGCTTGGCGGGGGGCGGAAACTATGGCTACACCTTC
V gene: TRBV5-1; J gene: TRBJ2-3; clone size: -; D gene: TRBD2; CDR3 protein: CASRTSGGFLTDTQYF; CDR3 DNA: TGCGCCAGCAGAACTAGCGGGGGGTTCCTCACAGATACGCAGTATTTT
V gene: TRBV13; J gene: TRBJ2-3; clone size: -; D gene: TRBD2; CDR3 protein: CASSQTQRGLTDTQYF; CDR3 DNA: TGTGCCAGCAGCCAGACCCAGCGGGGGCTCACAGATACGCAGTATTTT
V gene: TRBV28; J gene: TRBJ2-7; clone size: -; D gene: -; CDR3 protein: CASSRTGRSYEQYF; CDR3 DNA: TGTGCCAGCAGCAGAACAGGGAGATCCTACGAGCAGTACTTC
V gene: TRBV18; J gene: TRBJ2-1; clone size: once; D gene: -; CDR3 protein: CASSQTPQGGEQFF; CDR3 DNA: TGTGCCAGCTCACAAACACCTCAGGGCGGTGAGCAGTTCTTC
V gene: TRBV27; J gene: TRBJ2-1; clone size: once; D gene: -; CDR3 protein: CASSLSTAYNEQFF; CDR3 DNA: TGTGCCAGCAGTTTGTCGACTGCCTACAATGAGCAGTTCTTC
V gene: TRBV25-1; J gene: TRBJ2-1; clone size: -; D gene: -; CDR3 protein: CARPSVAVYNEQFF; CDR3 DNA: TGTGCCAGACCGTCGGTAGCGGTCTACAATGAGCAGTTCTTC
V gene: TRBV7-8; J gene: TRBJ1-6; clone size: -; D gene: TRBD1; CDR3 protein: CASSLVTGESPLHF; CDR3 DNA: TGTGCCAGCAGCTTAGTGACAGGGGAATCACCCCTCCACTTT
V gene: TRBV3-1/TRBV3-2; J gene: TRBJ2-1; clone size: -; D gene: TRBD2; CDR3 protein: CASTPPGASGSTEQFF; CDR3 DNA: TGTGCCAGCACGCCACCCGGGGCTAGCGGGAGTACTGAGCAGTTCTTC
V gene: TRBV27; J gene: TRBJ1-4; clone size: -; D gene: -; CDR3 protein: CASRKAGANEKLFF; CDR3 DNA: TGTGCCAGCCGCAAGGCAGGGGCCAATGAAAAACTGTTTTTT
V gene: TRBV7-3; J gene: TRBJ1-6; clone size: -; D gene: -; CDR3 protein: CASSLGGQENSPLHF; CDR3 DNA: TGTGCCAGCAGCTTAGGAGGGCAGGAGAATTCACCCCTCCACTTT
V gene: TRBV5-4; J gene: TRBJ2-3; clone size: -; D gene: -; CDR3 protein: CASRTTGFGADTQYF; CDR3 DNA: TGTGCCAGCAGGACGACAGGTTTTGGGGCAGATACGCAGTATTTT
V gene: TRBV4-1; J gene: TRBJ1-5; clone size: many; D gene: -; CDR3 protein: CASSPEGGIGQPQHF; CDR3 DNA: TGCGCCAGCAGCCCAGAGGGGGGTATAGGGCAGCCCCAGCATTTT
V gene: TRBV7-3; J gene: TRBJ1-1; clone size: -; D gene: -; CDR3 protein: CASSSGLGTEAFF; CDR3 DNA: TGTGCCAGCAGCTCAGGACTTGGGACTGAAGCTTTCTTT
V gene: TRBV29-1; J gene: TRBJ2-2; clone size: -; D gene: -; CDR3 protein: CSVALYSRELFF; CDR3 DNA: TGCAGCGTAGCTCTGTACAGCAGGGAGCTGTTTTTT
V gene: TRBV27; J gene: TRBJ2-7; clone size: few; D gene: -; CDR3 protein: CATESESYEQYF; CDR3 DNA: TGTGCCACCGAGTCGGAGTCCTACGAGCAGTACTTC
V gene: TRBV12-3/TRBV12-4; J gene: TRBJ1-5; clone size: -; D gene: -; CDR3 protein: CASSFLFDQPQHF; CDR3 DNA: TGTGCCAGCAGTTTTTTATTCGATCAGCCCCAGCATTTT
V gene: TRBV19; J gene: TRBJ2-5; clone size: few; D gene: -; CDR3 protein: CASSLRPLDRSWETQYF; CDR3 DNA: TGTGCCAGTAGTCTTCGACCCCTAGACAGGTCCTGGGAGACCCAGTACTTC
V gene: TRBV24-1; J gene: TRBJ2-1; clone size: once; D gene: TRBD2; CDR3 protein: CATSDVGLARDNEQFF; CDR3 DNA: TGTGCCACCAGTGATGTGGGACTAGCAAGGGACAATGAGCAGTTCTTC
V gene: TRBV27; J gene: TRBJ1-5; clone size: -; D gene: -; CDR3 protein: CASSPMESQPQHF; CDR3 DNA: TGTGCCAGCAGTCCAATGGAGAGTCAGCCCCAGCATTTT
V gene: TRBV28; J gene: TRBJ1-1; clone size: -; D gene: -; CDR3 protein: CASSLHQAGAFF; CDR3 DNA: TGTGCCAGCAGTTTGCATCAGGCTGGAGCTTTCTTT